A single sample is the source of the 7 T cell receptor beta chains below, sequenced in a study of cytomegalovirus exposure and HLA in healthy donors. The PCR contained 60 Vbeta and 13 Jbeta primers. Only in-frame clones appear in the TCRdb table, and some are missing; sequencing was by immunoSEQ multiplex PCR. The sample table sets out about 160,000 clones. Source material: PBMCs. Source of these receptors: a woman in her fifties or sixties in good health and CMV-seronegative.

This sequence joins TRBV19 and TRBJ2-2; perhaps TRBD1 as D (5 bases). CDR3 length: 16 amino acids. Trimming removed 5 bases from V and 6 bases from J, with 19 bases in between. CDR1 and CDR2 (germline): LNHDA, SQIVND (reference sequence). This CDR3 is CASSSVGQLGAGELFF. CDR3 in DNA: TGTGCCAGTAGTTCTGTGGGGCAGCTGGGCGCCGGGGAGCTGTTTTTT.

The V and J genes are TRBV28 and TRBJ1-2; D possibly corresponds to TRBD1 (5 bases). This CDR3 has 13 amino acids. V was pared by 3 bases and J by 9 bases, with 14 bases between. The V gene's germline CDR1 is MDHEN and CDR2 SYDVKM. The CDR3 bases are TGTGCCAGCAGTTTGGGCCTCAGGGTGAGCTACACCTTC. Translating gives CASSLGLRVSYTF.

The chain is built from TRBV5-1 and TRBJ2-7; D is perhaps TRBD1 (5 bases). Trimming took off 0 bases at V and 1 base at J, with 11 bases between the two ends. The CDR3 loop spans 15 amino acids. The germline gives CDR1 SGHRS, CDR2 YFSETQ. The CDR3 nucleotides read TGCGCCAGCAGCTTGGAACAGGCTGGATCCTACGAGCAGTACTTC. Translated: CASSLEQAGSYEQYF.

The J gene is TRBJ2-1, the V gene TRBV10-1, with D possibly being TRBD2 (6 bases). Germline CDR1 is WNHNN and CDR2 is SYGVQD (reference sequence). V lost 10 bases to trimming and J lost 0 bases, with 13 bases between them. This CDR3 contains 14 residues. The CDR3 nucleotides read TGCGCCACATCGGGACTGAACTCCTACAATGAGCAGTTCTTC. Translation gives CATSGLNSYNEQFF.

The chain recombines TRBV5-1 with TRBJ2-5; 9 bases match TRBD1. CDR3 length: 17 residues. Germline CDR1 reads SGHRS; CDR2 reads YFSETQ. V gave up 4 bases and J gave up 5 bases; unmatched junction bases: 15. CDR3 residues: CASSKGTRDRVGETQYF. The CDR3 region has the DNA TGCGCCAGCAGCAAGGGTACCCGGGACAGGGTAGGTGAGACCCAGTACTTC.

V is TRBV13 and J is TRBJ2-1; D is possibly TRBD2 (6 bases). Trimming took 4 bases from V and 8 from J, leaving 18 bases between them. Germline V lookup: CDR1 PRHDT, CDR2 FYEKMQ (reference sequence). The CDR3 is 15 amino acids. CDR3 sequence: CASSSGPGDVHEQFF. CDR3 nucleotides: TGTGCCAGCAGCTCCGGCCCGGGAGATGTCCATGAGCAGTTCTTC.

The gene calls are TRBV10-3 and TRBJ1-1; 8 bases match TRBD1. Germline trimming cut 7 bases from V and 5 bases from J; bases unmatched to any gene: 12. The CDR3 is 15 amino acids. CDR1 is ENHRY and CDR2 is SYGVKD in the germline V gene. The CDR3 nucleotides read TGTGCCATCACGGACAGGGCTAATACGGGGACTGAAGCTTTCTTT. It translates to CAITDRANTGTEAFF.